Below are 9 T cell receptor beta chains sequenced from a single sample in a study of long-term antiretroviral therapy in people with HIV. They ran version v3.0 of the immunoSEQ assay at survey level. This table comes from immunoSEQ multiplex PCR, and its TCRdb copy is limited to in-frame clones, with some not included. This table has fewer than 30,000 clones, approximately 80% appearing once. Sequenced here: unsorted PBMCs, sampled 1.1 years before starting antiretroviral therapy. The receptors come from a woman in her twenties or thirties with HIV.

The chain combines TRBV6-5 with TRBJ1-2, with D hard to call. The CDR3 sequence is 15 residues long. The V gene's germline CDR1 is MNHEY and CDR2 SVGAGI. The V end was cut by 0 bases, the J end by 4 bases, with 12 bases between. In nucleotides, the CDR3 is TGTGCCAGCAGTTACTCCTATGGGATGGGCTATGGCTACACCTTC. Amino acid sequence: CASSYSYGMGYGYTF.

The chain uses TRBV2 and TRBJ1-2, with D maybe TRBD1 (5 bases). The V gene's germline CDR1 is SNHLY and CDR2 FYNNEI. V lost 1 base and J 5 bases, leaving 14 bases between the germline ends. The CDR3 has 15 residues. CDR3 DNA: TGTGCCAGCAGTGAAGTTGTGGGGGTGGGATATGGCTACACCTTC. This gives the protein CASSEVVGVGYGYTF.

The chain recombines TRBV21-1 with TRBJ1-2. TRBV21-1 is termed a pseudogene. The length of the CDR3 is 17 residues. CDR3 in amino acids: CASSKGECGRPNYGYTF. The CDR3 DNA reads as TGTGCCAGCAGCAAAGGGGAATGCGGCAGGCCTAACTATGGCTACACCTTC.

CDR3: CASSPRTTDTQYF. The CDR3, as DNA: TGTGCCAGCTCACCACGGACCACAGATACGCAGTATTTT. This sequence joins TRBV18 and TRBJ2-3; D is undetermined. The CDR3 covers 13 residues. Germline V gene data show CDR1 as KGHSH and CDR2 as LQKENI. V lost 1 base to trimming and J lost 2 bases, with 4 bases between them.

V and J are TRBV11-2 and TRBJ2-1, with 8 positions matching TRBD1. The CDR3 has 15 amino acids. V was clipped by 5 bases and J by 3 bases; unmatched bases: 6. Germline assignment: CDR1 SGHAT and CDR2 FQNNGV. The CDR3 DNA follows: TGTGCCAGCAGCCCCGCGACAGGGGACTACAATGAGCAGTTCTTC. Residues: CASSPATGDYNEQFF.

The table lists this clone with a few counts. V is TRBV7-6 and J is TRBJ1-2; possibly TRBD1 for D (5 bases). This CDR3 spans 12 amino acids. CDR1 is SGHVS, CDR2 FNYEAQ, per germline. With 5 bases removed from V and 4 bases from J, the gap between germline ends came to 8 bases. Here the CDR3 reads CASSPDSYGYTF. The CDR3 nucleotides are TGTGCCAGCAGCCCCGACAGCTATGGCTACACCTTC.

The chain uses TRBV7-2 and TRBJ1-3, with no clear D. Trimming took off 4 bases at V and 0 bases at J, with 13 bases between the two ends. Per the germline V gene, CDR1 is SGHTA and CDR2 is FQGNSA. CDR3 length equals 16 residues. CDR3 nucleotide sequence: TGTGCCAGCAGCTCATCAGGAGGCTTCTCTGGAAACACCATATATTTT. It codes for CASSSSGGFSGNTIYF.

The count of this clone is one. CDR3 DNA sequence: TGTGCCAGCAGCTTGGTAAGACCCTACGAGCAGTACTTC. Residues: CASSLVRPYEQYF. The rearrangement links TRBV11-2 to TRBJ2-7; D remains unclear. The CDR3 is 13 amino acids. Per germline, CDR1 SGHAT and CDR2 FQNNGV. Trimming stripped 3 bases from V and 2 bases from J, with 8 bases between. The full variable domain, rest sourced from reference TRBV11-2 and TRBJ2-7, is EAGVAQSPRYKIIEKRQSVAFWCNPISGHATLYWYQQILGQGPKLLIQFQNNGVVDDSQLPKDRFSAERLKGVDSTLKIQPAKLEDSAVYLCASSLVRPYEQYFGPGTRLTVT.

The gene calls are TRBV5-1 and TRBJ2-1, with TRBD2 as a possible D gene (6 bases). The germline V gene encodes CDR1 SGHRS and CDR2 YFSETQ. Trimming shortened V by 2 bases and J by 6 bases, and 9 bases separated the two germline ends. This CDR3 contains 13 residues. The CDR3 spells CASSFNGGNEQFF. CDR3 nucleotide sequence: TGCGCCAGCAGCTTTAACGGGGGCAATGAGCAGTTCTTC. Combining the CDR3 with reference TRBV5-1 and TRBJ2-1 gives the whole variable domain KAGVTQTPRYLIKTRGQQVTLSCSPISGHRSVSWYQQTPGQGLQFLFEYFSETQRNKGNFPGRFSGRQFSNSRSEMNVSTLELGDSALYLCASSFNGGNEQFFGPGTRLTVL.